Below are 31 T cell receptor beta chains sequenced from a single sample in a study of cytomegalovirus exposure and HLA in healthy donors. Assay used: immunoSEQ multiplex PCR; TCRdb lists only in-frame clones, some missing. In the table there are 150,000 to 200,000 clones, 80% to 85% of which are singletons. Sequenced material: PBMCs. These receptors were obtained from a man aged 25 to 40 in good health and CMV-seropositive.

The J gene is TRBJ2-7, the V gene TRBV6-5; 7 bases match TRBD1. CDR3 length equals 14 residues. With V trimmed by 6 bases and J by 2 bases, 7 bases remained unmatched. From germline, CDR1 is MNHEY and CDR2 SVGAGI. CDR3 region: CASRRDRLTYEQYF. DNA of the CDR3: TGTGCCAGCAGAAGGGACAGATTAACCTACGAGCAGTACTTC.

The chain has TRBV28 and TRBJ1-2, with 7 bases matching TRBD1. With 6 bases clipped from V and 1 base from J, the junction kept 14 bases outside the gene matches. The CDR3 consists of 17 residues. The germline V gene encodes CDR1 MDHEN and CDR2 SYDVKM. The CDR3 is CASRPPGSTGINYGYTF. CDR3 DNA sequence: TGTGCCAGCAGGCCACCGGGCTCGACAGGGATTAACTATGGCTACACCTTC.

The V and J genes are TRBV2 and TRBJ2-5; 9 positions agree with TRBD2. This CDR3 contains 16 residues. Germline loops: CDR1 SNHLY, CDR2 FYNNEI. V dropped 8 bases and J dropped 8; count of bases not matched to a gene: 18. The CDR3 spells CASGPGAGGSGGTQYF. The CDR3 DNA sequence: TGTGCCAGCGGTCCAGGTGCGGGGGGGAGTGGAGGAACCCAGTACTTC.

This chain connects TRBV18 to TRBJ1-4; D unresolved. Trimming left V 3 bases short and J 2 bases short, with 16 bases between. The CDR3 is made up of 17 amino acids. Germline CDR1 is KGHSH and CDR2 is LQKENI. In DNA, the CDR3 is TGTGCCAGCTCACCCCGGGGAGGGCCGGCGACTAATGAAAAACTGTTTTTT. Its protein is CASSPRGGPATNEKLFF.

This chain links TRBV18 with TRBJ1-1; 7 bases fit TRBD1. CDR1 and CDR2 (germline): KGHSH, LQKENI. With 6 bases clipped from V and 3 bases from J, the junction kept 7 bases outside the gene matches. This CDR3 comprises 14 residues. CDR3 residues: CASSLDREDTEAFF. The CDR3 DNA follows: TGTGCCAGCTCGTTAGACAGGGAAGACACTGAAGCTTTCTTT.

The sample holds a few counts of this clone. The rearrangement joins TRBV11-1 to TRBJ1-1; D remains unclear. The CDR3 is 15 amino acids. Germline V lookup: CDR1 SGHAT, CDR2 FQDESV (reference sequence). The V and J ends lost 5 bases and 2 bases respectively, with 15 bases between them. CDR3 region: CASSPRGGANTEAFF. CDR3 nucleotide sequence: TGTGCCAGCAGCCCCCGGGGAGGAGCAAACACTGAAGCTTTCTTT. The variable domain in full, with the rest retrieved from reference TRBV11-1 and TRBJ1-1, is EAEVAQSPRYKITEKSQAVAFWCDPISGHATLYWYRQILGQGPELLVQFQDESVVDDSQLPKDRFSAERLKGVDSTLKIQPAELGDSAMYLCASSPRGGANTEAFFGQGTRLTVV.

The CDR3 loop is CASSPGADRGTEAFF. The DNA of the CDR3 is TGTGCCAGCTCACCCGGGGCCGACAGGGGCACTGAAGCTTTCTTT. This chain connects TRBV18 to TRBJ1-1; 8 nucleotides line up with TRBD1. The CDR3 is 15 amino acids. J was trimmed by 4 bases and V by 3 bases; bases with no gene match: 7. Germline loops: CDR1 KGHSH, CDR2 LQKENI.

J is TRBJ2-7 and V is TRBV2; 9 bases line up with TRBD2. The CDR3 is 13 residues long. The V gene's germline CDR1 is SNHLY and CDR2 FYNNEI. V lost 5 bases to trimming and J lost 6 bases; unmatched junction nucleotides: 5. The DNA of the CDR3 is TGTGCCAGCAGTTATAGCGGGAGCGGCGAGCAGTACTTC. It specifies CASSYSGSGEQYF.

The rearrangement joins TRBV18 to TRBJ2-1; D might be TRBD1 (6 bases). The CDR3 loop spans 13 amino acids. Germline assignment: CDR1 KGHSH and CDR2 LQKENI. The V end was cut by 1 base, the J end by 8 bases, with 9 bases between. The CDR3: CASSPRSGDEQFF. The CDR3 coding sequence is TGTGCCAGCTCACCACGATCAGGGGATGAGCAGTTCTTC.

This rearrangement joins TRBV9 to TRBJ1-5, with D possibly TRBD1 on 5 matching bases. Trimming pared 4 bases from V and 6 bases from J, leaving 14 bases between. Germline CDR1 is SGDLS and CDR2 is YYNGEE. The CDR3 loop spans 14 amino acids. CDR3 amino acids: CASSPSGVGQPQHF. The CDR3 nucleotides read TGTGCCAGCAGCCCGTCGGGGGTGGGTCAGCCCCAGCATTTT. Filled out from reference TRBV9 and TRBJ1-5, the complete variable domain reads DSGVTQTPKHLITATGQRVTLRCSPRSGDLSVYWYQQSLDQGLQFLIQYYNGEERAKGNILERFSAQQFPDLHSELNLSSLELGDSALYFCASSPSGVGQPQHFGDGTRLSIL.

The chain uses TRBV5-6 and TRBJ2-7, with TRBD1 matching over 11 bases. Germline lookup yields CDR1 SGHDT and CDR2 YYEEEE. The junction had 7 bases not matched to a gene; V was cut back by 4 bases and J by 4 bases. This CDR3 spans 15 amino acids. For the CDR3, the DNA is TGTGCCAGCAGCGGTTGGACAGGGGGCGCTTACGAGCAGTACTTC. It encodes CASSGWTGGAYEQYF.

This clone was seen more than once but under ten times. The CDR3 bases are TGTGCCAGCAGCTTAACTCCGTCCACTGAAGCTTTCTTT. The encoded protein is CASSLTPSTEAFF. The rearrangement uses TRBV7-9 and TRBJ1-1, with no clear D. In germline, CDR1 is SEHNR, CDR2 FQNEAQ (reference sequence). The germline V and J ends were trimmed by 2 bases and 4 bases, with 8 bases remaining between them. This CDR3 has 13 amino acids.

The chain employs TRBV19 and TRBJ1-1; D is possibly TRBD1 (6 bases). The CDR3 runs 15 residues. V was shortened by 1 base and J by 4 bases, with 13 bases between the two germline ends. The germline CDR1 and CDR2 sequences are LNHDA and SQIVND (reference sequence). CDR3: CASSIGGGLGTEAFF. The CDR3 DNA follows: TGTGCCAGTAGTATAGGGGGGGGCCTGGGCACTGAAGCTTTCTTT.

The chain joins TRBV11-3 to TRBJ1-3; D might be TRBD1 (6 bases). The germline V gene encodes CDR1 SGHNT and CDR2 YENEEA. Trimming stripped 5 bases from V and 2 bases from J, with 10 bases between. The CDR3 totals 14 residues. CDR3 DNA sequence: TGTGCCAGCAGCCAGACAGGAGCTGGAAACACCATATATTTT. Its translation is CASSQTGAGNTIYF. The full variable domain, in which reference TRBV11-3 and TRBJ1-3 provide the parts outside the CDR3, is EAGVVQSPRYKIIEKKQPVAFWCNPISGHNTLYWYLQNLGQGPELLIRYENEEAVDDSQLPKDRFSAERLKGVDSTLKIQPAELGDSAVYLCASSQTGAGNTIYFGEGSWLTVV.

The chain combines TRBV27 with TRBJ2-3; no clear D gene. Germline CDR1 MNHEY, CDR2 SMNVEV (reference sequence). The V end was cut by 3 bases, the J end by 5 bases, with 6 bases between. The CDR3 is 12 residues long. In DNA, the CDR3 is TGTGCCAGCAGTTTCCCATTAGATACGCAGTATTTT. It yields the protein CASSFPLDTQYF.

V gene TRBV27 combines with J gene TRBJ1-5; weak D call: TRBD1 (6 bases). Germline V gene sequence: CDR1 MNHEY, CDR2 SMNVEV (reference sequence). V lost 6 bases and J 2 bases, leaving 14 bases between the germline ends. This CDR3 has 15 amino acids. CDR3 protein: CASSRTRGGNQPQHF. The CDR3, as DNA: TGTGCCAGCAGCCGGACCAGGGGAGGCAATCAGCCCCAGCATTTT.

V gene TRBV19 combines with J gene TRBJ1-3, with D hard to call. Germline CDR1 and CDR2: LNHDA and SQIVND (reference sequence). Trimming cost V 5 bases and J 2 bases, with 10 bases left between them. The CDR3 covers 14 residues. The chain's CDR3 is CASSWATAGNTIYF. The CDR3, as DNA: TGTGCCAGTAGTTGGGCTACAGCTGGAAACACCATATATTTT.

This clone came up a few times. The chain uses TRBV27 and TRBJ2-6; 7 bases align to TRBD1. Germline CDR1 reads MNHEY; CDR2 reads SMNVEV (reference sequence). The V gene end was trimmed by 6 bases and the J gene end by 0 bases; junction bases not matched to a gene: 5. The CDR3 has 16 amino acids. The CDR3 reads CASSRDSDSGANVLTF. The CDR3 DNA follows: TGTGCCAGCAGCCGGGACAGCGACTCTGGGGCCAACGTCCTGACTTTC.

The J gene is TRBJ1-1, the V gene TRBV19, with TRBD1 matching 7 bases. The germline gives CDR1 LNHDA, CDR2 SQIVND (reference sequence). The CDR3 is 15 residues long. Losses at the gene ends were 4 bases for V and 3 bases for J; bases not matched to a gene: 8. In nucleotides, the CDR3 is TGTGCCAGTAGTACTCACAGGGGTAGAGACACTGAAGCTTTCTTT. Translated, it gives CASSTHRGRDTEAFF.

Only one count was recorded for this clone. CDR3 amino acids: CASSFRGLRATGYTF. The DNA for the CDR3 is TGTGCCAGCAGTTTCAGGGGCTTGAGGGCTACGGGCTACACCTTC. V and J are TRBV28 and TRBJ1-2; weak D call: TRBD1 (6 bases). CDR3 length: 15 residues. Between the trimmed V and J ends, which lost 3 bases and 8 bases, there was a span of 19 bases. CDR1 and CDR2 from the germline V gene are MDHEN and SYDVKM.

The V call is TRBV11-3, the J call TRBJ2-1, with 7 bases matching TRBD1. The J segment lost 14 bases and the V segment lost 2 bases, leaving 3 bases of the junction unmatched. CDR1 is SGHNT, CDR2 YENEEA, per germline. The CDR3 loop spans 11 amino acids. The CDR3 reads CASSLRGPKFF. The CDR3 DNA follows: TGTGCCAGCAGCTTAAGGGGGCCGAAGTTCTTC.

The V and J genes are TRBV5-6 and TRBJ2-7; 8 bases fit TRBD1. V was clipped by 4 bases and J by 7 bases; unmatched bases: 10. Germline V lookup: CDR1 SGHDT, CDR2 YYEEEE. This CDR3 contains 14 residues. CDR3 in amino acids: CASSPPGTGREQYF. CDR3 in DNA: TGTGCCAGCAGCCCGCCCGGGACAGGAAGGGAGCAGTACTTC.

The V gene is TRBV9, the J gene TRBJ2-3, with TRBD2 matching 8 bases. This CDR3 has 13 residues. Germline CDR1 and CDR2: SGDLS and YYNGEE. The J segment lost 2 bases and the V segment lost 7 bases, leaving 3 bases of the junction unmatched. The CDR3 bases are TGTGCCAGCGACGGGGGGGCCACAGATACGCAGTATTTT. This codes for CASDGGATDTQYF.

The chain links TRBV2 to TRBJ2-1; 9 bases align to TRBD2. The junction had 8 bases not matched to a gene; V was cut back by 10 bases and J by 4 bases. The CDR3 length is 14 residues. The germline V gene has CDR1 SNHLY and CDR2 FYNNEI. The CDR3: CAILAGGPYNEQFF. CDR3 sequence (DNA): TGTGCCATCCTTGCGGGAGGGCCTTACAATGAGCAGTTCTTC.

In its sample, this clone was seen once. As DNA, the CDR3 is TGTGCCAGTAACGGGGGGATTTATAATGAGCAGTTCTTC. It codes for CASNGGIYNEQFF. The genes are TRBV19 and TRBJ2-1, with TRBD2 matching 7 bases. This CDR3 contains 13 residues. J lost 7 bases, V lost 7 bases, and 7 bases had no gene match. Germline V CDR1 and CDR2: LNHDA, SQIVND (reference sequence).

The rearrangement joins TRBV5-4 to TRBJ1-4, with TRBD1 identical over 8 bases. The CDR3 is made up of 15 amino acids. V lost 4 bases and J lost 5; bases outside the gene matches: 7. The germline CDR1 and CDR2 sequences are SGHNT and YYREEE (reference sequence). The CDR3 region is CASSVTGTGNEKLFF. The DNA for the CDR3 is TGTGCCAGCAGCGTAACCGGGACAGGCAATGAAAAACTGTTTTTT.

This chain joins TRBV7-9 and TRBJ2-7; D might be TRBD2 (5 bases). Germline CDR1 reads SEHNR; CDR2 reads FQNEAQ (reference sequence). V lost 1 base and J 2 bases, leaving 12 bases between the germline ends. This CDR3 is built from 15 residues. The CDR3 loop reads CASSLVASRTYEQYF. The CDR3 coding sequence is TGTGCCAGCAGCTTAGTTGCTAGCAGAACCTACGAGCAGTACTTC.

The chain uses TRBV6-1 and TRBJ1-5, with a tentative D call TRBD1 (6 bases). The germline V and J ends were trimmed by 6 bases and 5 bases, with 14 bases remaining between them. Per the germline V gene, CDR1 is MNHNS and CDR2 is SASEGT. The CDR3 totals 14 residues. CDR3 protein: CASRGQRVDQPQHF. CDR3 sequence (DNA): TGTGCCAGCAGAGGACAGCGAGTTGATCAGCCCCAGCATTTT.

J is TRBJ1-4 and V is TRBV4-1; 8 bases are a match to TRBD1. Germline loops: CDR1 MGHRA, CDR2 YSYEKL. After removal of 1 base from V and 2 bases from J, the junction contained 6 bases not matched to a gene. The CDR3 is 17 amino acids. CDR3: CASSQGQGASTNEKLFF. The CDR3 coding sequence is TGCGCCAGCAGCCAAGGGCAGGGGGCGTCTACTAATGAAAAACTGTTTTTT.

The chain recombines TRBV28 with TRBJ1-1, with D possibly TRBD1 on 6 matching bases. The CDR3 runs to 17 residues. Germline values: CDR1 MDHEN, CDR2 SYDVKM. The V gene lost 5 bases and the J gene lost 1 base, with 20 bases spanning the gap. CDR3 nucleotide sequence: TGTGCCAGCAGTACCTATCGGGGGGCGGGGAAGAACACTGAAGCTTTCTTT. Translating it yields CASSTYRGAGKNTEAFF.

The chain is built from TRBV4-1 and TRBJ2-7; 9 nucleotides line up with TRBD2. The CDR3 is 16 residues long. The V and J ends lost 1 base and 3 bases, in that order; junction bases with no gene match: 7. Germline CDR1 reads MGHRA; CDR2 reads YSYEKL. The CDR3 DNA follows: TGCGCCAGCAGCCAAGGGGGCGGGAGGGCCCTCTACGAGCAGTACTTC. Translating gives CASSQGGGRALYEQYF.